This TCR beta chain was recovered during a study of response to subunit inactivated influenza vaccine. Overall study results and limits: Authors suggested few new T cells are recruited by each seasonal influenza vaccination.

On this clonotype: Its antigen is unknown.

TCRdb re-analysed the RT-PCR reads in MiXCR, keeping a single row per CDR3 protein. The sample holds some 800,000 distinct CDR3 sequences, 21% seen once. The CDR3 sequence is 14 residues long. Germline values: CDR1 SEHNR, CDR2 FQNEAQ (reference sequence). Trimming cost V 5 bases and J 9 bases, with 17 bases left between them. Sequencing used PBMCs from blood, obtained approximately 5 days after vaccination. This chain connects TRBV7-9 to TRBJ2-1, with a possible D match to TRBD1 (6 bases). The TCR originated in a man between 50 and 59 years old who received an inactivated influenza vaccine. As DNA, the CDR3 is TGTGCCAGCAGCGCGACCGACAGGTCCCCTGAGCAGTTCTTC. It yields the protein CASSATDRSPEQFF.